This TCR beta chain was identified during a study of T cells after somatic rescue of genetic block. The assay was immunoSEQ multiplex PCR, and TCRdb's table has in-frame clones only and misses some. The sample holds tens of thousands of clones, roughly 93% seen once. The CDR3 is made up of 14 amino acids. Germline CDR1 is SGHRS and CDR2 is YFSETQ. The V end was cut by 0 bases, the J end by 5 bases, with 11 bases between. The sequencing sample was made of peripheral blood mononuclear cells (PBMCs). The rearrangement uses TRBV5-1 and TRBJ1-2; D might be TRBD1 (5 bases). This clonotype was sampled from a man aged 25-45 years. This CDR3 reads CASSLDAGRYGYTF. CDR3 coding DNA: TGCGCCAGCAGCTTGGACGCAGGGAGGTATGGCTACACCTTC.